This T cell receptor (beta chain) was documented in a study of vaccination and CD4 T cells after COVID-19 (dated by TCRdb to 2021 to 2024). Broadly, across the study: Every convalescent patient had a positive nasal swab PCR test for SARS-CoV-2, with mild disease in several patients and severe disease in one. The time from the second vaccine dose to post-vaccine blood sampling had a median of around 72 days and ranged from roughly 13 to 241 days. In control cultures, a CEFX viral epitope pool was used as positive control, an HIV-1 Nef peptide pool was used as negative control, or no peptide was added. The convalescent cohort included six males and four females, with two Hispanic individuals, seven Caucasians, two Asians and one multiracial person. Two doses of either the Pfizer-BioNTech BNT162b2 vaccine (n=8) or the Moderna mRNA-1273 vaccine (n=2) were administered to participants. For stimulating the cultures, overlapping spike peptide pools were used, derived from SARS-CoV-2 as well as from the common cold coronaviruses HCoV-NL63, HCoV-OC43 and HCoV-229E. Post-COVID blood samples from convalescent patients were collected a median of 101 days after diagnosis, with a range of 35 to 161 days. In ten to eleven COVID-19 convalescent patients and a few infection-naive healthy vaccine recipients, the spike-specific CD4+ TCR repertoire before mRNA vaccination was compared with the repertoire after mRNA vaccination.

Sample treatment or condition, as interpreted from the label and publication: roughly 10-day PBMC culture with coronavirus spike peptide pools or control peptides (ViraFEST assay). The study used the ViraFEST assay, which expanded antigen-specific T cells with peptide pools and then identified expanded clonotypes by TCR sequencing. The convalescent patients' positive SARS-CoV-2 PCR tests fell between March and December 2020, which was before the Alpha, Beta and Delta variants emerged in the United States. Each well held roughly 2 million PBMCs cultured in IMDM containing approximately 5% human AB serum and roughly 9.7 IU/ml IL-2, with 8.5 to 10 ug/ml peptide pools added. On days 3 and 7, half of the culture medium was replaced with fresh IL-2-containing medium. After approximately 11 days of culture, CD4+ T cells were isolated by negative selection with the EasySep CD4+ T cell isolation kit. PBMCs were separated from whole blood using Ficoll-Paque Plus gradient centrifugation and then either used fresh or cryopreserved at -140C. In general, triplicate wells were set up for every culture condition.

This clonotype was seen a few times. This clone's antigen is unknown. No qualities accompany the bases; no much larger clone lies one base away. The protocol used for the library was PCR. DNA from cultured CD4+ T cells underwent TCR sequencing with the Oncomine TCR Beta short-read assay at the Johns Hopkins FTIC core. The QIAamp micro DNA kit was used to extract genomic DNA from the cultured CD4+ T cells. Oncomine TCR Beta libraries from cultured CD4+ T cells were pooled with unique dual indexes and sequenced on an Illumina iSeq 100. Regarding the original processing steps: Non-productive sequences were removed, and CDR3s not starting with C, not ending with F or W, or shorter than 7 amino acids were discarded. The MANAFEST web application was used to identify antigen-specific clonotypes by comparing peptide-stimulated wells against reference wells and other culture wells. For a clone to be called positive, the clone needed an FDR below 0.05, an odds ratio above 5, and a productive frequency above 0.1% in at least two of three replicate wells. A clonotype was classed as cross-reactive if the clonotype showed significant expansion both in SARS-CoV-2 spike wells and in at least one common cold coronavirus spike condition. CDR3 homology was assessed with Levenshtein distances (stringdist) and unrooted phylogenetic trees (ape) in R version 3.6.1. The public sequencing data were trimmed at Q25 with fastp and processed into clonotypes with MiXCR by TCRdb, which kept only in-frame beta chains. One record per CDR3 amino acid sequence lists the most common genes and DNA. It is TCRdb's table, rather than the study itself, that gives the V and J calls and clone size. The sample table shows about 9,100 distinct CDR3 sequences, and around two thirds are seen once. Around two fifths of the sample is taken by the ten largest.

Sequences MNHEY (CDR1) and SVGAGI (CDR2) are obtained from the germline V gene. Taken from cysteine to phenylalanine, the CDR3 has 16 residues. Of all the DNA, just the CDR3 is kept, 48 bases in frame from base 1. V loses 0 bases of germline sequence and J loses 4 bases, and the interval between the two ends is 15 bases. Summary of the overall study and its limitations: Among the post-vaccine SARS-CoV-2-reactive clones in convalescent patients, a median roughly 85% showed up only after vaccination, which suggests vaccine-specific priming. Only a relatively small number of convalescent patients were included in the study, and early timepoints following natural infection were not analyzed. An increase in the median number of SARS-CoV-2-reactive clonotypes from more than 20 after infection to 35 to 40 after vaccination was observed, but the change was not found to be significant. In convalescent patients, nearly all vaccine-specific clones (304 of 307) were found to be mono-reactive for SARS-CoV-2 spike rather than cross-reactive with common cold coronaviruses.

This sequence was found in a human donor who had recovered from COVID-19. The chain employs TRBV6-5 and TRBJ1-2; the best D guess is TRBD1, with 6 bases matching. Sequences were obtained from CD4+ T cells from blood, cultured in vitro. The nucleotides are TGTGCCAGCAGTTACTCGGTTGCGGACAGTGCCTATGGCTACACCTTC. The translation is CASSYSVADSAYGYTF.